This T cell receptor beta chain was recorded in a study of cytomegalovirus exposure and HLA in healthy donors. Broader study findings: Sequence variants that were highly shared formed a cluster that was likely a sequencing artifact. In a later analysis, specific HLA alleles were associated with 15,000 to 20,000 TCR beta sequences at a 0.05 false discovery rate.

The PCR used 60 Vbeta and 13 Jbeta primers. Using immunoSEQ multiplex PCR, the repertoire was profiled, and TCRdb retains in-frame clones only, with some absent. The sample consists of 100,000 to 150,000 clones, less than 85% of them appearing once. Germline values: CDR1 SEHNR, CDR2 FQNEAQ (reference sequence). With 5 bases removed from V and 4 bases from J, the gap between germline ends came to 11 bases. This CDR3 is built from 13 residues. This clone was picked up a small number of times. Its antigen remains unidentified. Source material: PBMCs. The V gene is TRBV7-9, the J gene TRBJ1-2; no reliable D call. The sequence derives from a man aged 35-49 years in good health and CMV-seronegative. The CDR3 loop is CASSRGPSYGYTF. The CDR3, as DNA: TGTGCCAGCAGCCGAGGGCCATCCTATGGCTACACCTTC.